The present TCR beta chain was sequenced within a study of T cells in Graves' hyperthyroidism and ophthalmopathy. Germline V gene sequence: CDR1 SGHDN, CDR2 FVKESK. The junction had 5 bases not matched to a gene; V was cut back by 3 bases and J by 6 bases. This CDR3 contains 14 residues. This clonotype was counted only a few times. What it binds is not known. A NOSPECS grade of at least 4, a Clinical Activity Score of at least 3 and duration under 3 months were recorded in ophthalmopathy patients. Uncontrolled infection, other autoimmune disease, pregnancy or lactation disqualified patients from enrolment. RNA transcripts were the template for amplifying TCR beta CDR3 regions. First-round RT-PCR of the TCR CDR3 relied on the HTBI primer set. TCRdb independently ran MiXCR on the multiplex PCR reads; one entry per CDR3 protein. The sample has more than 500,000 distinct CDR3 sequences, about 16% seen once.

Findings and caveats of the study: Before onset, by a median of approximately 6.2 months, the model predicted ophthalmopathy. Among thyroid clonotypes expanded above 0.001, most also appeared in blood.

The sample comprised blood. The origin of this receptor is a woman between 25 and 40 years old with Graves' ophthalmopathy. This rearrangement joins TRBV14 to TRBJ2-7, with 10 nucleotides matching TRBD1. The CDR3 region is CASSHGQGVSEQYF. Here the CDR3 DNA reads TGTGCCAGCAGCCATGGACAGGGGGTAAGCGAGCAGTACTTC.